This record concerns one TCR beta chain sequence. The data derive from a study of blood T cell repertoires in COVID-19. Background on the study: COVID-19 samples from acute and convalescent phases originated in the United States, Italy and Spain. T cells, B-cell-depleted T cells, or PBMCs supplied cDNA or gDNA.

Per the original methods: Researchers report that nucleated cell counts were estimated from reference gene primer amplification. Libraries were prepared by immunoSEQ multiplex PCR; TCRdb keeps only in-frame clonotypes and omits some of them. The V and J calls and clone size come from that table; D and trimming were worked out from the DNA. The sample includes about 100,000 clones, approximately 91% of them seen just once. The CDR3 loop spans 13 amino acids. Germline loops: CDR1 LNHDA, CDR2 SQIVND (reference sequence). With 8 bases clipped from V and 8 bases from J, the junction kept 6 bases outside the gene matches.

The chain is built from TRBV19 and TRBJ1-2; 12 nucleotides agree with TRBD1. The specimen sequenced was peripheral blood. The source is a man between 60 and 75 years old with acute or convalescent COVID-19. The chain's CDR3 is CASGDRGRGGYTF. The CDR3 coding sequence is TGTGCCAGTGGGGACAGGGGGCGCGGAGGCTACACCTTC.